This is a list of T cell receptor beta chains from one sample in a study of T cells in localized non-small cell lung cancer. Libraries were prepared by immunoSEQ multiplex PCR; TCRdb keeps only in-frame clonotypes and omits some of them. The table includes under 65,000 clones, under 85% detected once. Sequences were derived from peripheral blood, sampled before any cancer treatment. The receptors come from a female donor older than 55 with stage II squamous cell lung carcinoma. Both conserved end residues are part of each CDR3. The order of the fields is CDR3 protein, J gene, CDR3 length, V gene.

cdr3_aa: CASSEGFAYEQYF
j_call: .
cdr3_length: 13
v_call: TRBV2

cdr3_aa: CASSSFRGNTIYF
j_call: TRBJ1-3
cdr3_length: 13
v_call: TRBV7-3

cdr3_aa: CASSPRQVGYGYTF
j_call: TRBJ1-2
cdr3_length: 14
v_call: TRBV7-2

cdr3_aa: CASSFPGAETQYF
j_call: TRBJ2-5
cdr3_length: 13
v_call: TRBV11-1

cdr3_aa: CASSLDRVNEQYF
j_call: TRBJ2-7
cdr3_length: 13
v_call: TRBV7-6

cdr3_aa: CASSLVASGGAYNEQFF
j_call: TRBJ2-1
cdr3_length: 17
v_call: TRBV5-1

cdr3_aa: CASRSDRGREYF
j_call: TRBJ2-5
cdr3_length: 12
v_call: TRBV2

cdr3_aa: CASSTLDVSNTEAFF
j_call: TRBJ1-1
cdr3_length: 15
v_call: TRBV9

cdr3_aa: CASSSTSGGRGEQYF
j_call: TRBJ2-7
cdr3_length: 15
v_call: TRBV6-5

cdr3_aa: CASSLPGSYNEQFF
j_call: TRBJ2-1
cdr3_length: 14
v_call: TRBV5-4

cdr3_aa: CASSIDGNTEAFF
j_call: TRBJ1-1
cdr3_length: 13
v_call: TRBV6-5

cdr3_aa: CASSPGQETQYF
j_call: TRBJ2-5
cdr3_length: 12
v_call: TRBV4-2

cdr3_aa: CASTPRADNYGYTF
j_call: TRBJ1-2
cdr3_length: 14
v_call: TRBV7-9

cdr3_aa: CASSLGGGNTEAFF
j_call: TRBJ1-1
cdr3_length: 14
v_call: TRBV5-1

cdr3_aa: CASIPTQGVGDQPQHF
j_call: TRBJ1-5
cdr3_length: 16
v_call: TRBV21-1

cdr3_aa: CASTRTLGYTF
j_call: TRBJ1-2
cdr3_length: 11
v_call: TRBV5-8

cdr3_aa: CASSLQGERNQPQHF
j_call: TRBJ1-5
cdr3_length: 15
v_call: TRBV6-1

cdr3_aa: CASSQDWTAWNTEAFF
j_call: TRBJ1-1
cdr3_length: 16
v_call: TRBV4-2

cdr3_aa: CASSLNSLRISEDNEQFF
j_call: TRBJ2-1
cdr3_length: 18
v_call: TRBV7-2

cdr3_aa: CASSLSGADTEAFF
j_call: TRBJ1-1
cdr3_length: 14
v_call: TRBV7-2

cdr3_aa: CASSEEGRYTF
j_call: TRBJ1-2
cdr3_length: 11
v_call: TRBV2

cdr3_aa: CASSLIPTGGYEQYF
j_call: TRBJ2-7
cdr3_length: 15
v_call: TRBV27

cdr3_aa: CASRPSSGGAYEQYF
j_call: TRBJ2-7
cdr3_length: 15
v_call: TRBV5-4

cdr3_aa: CASSVGSGTDTQYF
j_call: TRBJ2-3
cdr3_length: 14
v_call: TRBV19

cdr3_aa: CASSPRSGWETQYF
j_call: TRBJ2-5
cdr3_length: 14
v_call: TRBV7-9

cdr3_aa: CASSPNSYNEQFF
j_call: TRBJ2-1
cdr3_length: 13
v_call: TRBV7-3

cdr3_aa: CAGSGGAGQIRETQYF
j_call: TRBJ2-5
cdr3_length: 16
v_call: TRBV7-8

cdr3_aa: CASSANRDRGEQFF
j_call: TRBJ2-1
cdr3_length: 14
v_call: TRBV7-2

cdr3_aa: CASRRTAPVLTDTQYF
j_call: TRBJ2-3
cdr3_length: 16
v_call: TRBV6-4

cdr3_aa: CASSPGTGPSDTQYF
j_call: TRBJ2-3
cdr3_length: 15
v_call: TRBV4-2

cdr3_aa: CASRRFANTGELFF
j_call: TRBJ2-2
cdr3_length: 14
v_call: TRBV6-5

cdr3_aa: CASSLSSTDTQYF
j_call: TRBJ2-3
cdr3_length: 13
v_call: TRBV7-3

cdr3_aa: CASSEYGLAKQYF
j_call: TRBJ2-3
cdr3_length: 13
v_call: TRBV7-2

cdr3_aa: CASSRQGTDTQYF
j_call: TRBJ2-3
cdr3_length: 13
v_call: TRBV7-3

cdr3_aa: CASSTIPGQLGNTIYF
j_call: TRBJ1-3
cdr3_length: 16
v_call: TRBV19

cdr3_aa: CASSFSDGPGETQYF
j_call: TRBJ2-5
cdr3_length: 15
v_call: TRBV11-2

cdr3_aa: CASSERQGATYEQYF
j_call: TRBJ2-7
cdr3_length: 15
v_call: TRBV2

cdr3_aa: CASSLTGFNSPLHF
j_call: TRBJ1-6
cdr3_length: 14
v_call: TRBV5-8

cdr3_aa: CASRPKLAGGPNEQFF
j_call: TRBJ2-1
cdr3_length: 16
v_call: TRBV5-6

cdr3_aa: CASSTGRSYNEQFF
j_call: TRBJ2-1
cdr3_length: 14
v_call: TRBV27

cdr3_aa: CASSLSPADAYGYTF
j_call: TRBJ1-2
cdr3_length: 15
v_call: TRBV7-2

cdr3_aa: CASSPGGGGTEAFF
j_call: TRBJ1-1
cdr3_length: 14
v_call: TRBV7-9

cdr3_aa: CASSIRLDAGTQYF
j_call: TRBJ2-5
cdr3_length: 14
v_call: TRBV19

cdr3_aa: CSAAGNEKLFF
j_call: TRBJ1-4
cdr3_length: 11
v_call: TRBV20-1

cdr3_aa: CASSKTGGGYEQYF
j_call: TRBJ2-7
cdr3_length: 14
v_call: TRBV6-1

cdr3_aa: CASSLSGGRDEKLFF
j_call: TRBJ1-4
cdr3_length: 15
v_call: TRBV5-6

cdr3_aa: CASSLAGSHSNQPQHF
j_call: TRBJ1-5
cdr3_length: 16
v_call: TRBV5-6

cdr3_aa: CASSGGGTDTQYF
j_call: TRBJ2-3
cdr3_length: 13
v_call: TRBV2

cdr3_aa: CASSRNLDRVDYGYTF
j_call: TRBJ1-2
cdr3_length: 16
v_call: TRBV5-1

cdr3_aa: CASTLRTDISQPQHF
j_call: TRBJ1-5
cdr3_length: 15
v_call: TRBV19

cdr3_aa: CAISESQGPYEQYF
j_call: TRBJ2-7
cdr3_length: 14
v_call: TRBV10-3

cdr3_aa: CASTFPGTNIQYF
j_call: TRBJ2-4
cdr3_length: 13
v_call: TRBV6-1

cdr3_aa: CASSYSGNTEAFF
j_call: TRBJ1-1
cdr3_length: 13
v_call: TRBV5-1

cdr3_aa: CASSSNTGGYNSPLHF
j_call: TRBJ1-6
cdr3_length: 16
v_call: TRBV7-2